This TCR beta chain was sequenced in a study of siplizumab effects on memory and regulatory T cells. Study observations and caveats: Major contributors to the alloresponse seemed to be naive T cells, which also appeared more diverse than memory cells.

Regarding this clone: The antigen remains undetermined.

Profiled with immunoSEQ multiplex PCR; TCRdb holds only in-frame clones, not every one. The sample has approximately 120,000 clones; about 92% are singletons. The V gene's germline CDR1 is SGHRS and CDR2 YFSETQ. The CDR3 covers 15 residues. V gave up 2 bases and J gave up 3 bases; unmatched junction bases: 4. The specimen was Tregs sorted from blood. This sequence was found in a human donor in good health. This chain joins TRBV5-1 and TRBJ2-7; TRBD2 matches 11 bases. The CDR3 is CASSFLAGGHYEQYF. In DNA form, the CDR3 reads TGCGCCAGCAGCTTCCTAGCGGGGGGCCACTACGAGCAGTACTTC.